What follows describes a single T cell receptor (beta chain). CDR1 is LGHNA and CDR2 is YNFKEQ in the germline V gene. Trimming left V 1 base short and J 11 bases short, with 6 bases between. The CDR3 is 11 residues long. Reverse transcription of all isolated RNA meant that expressed TCRB transcripts were sequenced. Method: immunoSEQ multiplex PCR; TCRdb's copy keeps in-frame clones and lacks some. The sample has 400,000 to 450,000 clones; 14% are singletons. The sample originates from a study of beta chain features in type 1 diabetes. Overall study context: There was similarity between patients and healthy donors in age, gender and cell yields.

Sampling consisted of one heparinised blood draw per donor, averaging approximately 120 mL. The sequence was obtained from a young man in good health. V usage is TRBV4-2 and J usage is TRBJ1-5; no definite D call. Sequenced input: naive CD4+ T cells from blood. CDR3 bases: TGTGCCAGCAGCCAAGTGCAGACCCAGCATTTT. Translated, it gives CASSQVQTQHF.